This entry lists 2 T cell receptor beta chains sequenced from one sample in a study of cytomegalovirus exposure and HLA in healthy donors. Both 60 Vbeta primers and 13 Jbeta primers went into the PCR. Libraries were prepared by immunoSEQ multiplex PCR; TCRdb keeps only in-frame clonotypes and omits some of them. Seen here are about 150,000 clones, roughly four fifths observed once, and the top ten hold over 1.3%. Sequences were obtained from PBMCs. The receptors come from a man in his late teens or twenties in good health and CMV-seronegative.

The gene calls are TRBV2 and TRBJ2-7; D possibly corresponds to TRBD2 (6 bases). The CDR3 is 12 residues long. Trimming left V 10 bases short and J 3 bases short, with 13 bases between. Germline loops: CDR1 SNHLY, CDR2 FYNNEI. The CDR3 coding sequence is TGTGCCACCCTCCGGGACTTCTACGAGCAGTACTTC. This translates into CATLRDFYEQYF.

This chain connects TRBV27 to TRBJ1-2, with 7 bases that match TRBD1. Germline lookup yields CDR1 MNHEY and CDR2 SMNVEV (reference sequence). CDR3 length: 15 amino acids. The trim removed 2 bases at V and 6 bases at J, leaving 9 bases unmatched. The CDR3 sequence: CASSLGYRGVDGYTF. In DNA, the CDR3 is TGTGCCAGCAGTTTAGGGTACAGGGGTGTTGATGGCTACACCTTC.